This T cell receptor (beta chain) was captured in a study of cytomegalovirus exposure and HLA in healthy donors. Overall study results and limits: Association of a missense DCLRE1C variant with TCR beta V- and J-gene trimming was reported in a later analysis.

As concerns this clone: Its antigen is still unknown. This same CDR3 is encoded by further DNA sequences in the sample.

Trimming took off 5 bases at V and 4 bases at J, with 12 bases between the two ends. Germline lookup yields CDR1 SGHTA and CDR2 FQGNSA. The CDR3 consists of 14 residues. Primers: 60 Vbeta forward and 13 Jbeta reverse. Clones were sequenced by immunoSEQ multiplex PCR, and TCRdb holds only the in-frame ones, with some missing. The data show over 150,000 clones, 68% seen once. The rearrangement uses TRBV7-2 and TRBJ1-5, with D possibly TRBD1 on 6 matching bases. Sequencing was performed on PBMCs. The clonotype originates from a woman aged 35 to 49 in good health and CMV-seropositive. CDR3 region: CASSPQGSNQPQHF. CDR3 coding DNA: TGTGCCAGCAGCCCACAGGGATCGAATCAGCCCCAGCATTTT.